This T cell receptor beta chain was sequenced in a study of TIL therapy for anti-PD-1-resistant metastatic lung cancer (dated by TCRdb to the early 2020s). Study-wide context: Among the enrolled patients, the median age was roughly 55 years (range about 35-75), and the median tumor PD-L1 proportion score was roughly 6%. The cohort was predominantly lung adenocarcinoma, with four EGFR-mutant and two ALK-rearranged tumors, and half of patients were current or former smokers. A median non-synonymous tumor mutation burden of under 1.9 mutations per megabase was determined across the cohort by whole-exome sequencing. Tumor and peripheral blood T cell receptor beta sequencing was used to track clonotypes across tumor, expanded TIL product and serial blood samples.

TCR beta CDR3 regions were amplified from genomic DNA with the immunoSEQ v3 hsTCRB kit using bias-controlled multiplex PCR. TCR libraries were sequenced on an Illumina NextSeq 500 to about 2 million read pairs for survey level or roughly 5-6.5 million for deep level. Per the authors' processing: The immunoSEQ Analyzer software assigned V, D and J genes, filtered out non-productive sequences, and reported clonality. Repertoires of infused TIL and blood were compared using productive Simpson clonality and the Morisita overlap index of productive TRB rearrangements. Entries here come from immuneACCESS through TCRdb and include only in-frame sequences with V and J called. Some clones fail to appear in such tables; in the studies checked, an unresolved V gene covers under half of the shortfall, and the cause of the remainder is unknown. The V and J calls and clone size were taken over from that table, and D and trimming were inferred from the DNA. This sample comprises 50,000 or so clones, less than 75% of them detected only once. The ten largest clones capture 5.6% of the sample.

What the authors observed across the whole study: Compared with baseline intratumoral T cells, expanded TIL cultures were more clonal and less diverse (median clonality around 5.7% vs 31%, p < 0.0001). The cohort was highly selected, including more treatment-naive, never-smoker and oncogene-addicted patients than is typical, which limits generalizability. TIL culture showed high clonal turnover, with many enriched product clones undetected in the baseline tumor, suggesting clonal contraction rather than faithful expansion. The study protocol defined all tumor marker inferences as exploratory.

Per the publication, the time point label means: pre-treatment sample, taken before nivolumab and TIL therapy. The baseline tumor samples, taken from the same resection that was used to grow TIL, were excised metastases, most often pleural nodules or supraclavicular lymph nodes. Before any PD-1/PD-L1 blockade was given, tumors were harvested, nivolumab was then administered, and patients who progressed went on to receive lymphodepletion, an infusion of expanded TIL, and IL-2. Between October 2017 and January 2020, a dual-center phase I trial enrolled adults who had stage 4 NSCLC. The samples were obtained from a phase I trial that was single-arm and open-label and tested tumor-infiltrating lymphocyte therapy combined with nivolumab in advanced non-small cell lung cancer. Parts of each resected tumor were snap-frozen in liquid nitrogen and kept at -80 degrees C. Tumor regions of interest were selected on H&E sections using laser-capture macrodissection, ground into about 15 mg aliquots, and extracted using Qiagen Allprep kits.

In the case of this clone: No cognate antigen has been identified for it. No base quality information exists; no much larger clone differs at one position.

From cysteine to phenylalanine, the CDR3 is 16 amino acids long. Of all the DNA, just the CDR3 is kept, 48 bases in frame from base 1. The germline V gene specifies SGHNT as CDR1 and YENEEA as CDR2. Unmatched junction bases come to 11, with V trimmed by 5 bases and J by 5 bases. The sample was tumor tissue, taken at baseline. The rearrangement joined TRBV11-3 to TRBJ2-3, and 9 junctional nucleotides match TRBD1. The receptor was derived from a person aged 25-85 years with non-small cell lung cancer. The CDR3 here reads CASSLGQGVFKDTQYF. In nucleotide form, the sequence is TGTGCCAGCAGCCTGGGACAGGGAGTTTTTAAAGATACGCAGTATTTT.